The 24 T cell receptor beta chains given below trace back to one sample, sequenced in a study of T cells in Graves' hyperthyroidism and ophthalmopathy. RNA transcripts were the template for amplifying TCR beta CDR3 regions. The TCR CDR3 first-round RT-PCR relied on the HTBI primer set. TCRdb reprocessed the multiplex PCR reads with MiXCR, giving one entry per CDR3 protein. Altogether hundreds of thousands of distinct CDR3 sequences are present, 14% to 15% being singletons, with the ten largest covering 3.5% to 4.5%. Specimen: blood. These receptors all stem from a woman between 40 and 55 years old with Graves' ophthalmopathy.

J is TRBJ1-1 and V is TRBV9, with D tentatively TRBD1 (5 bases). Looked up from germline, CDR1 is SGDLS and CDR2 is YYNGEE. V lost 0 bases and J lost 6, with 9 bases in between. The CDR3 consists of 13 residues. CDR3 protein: CASSVGGQAEAFF. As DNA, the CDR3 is TGTGCCAGCAGCGTAGGGGGCCAGGCTGAAGCTTTCTTT.

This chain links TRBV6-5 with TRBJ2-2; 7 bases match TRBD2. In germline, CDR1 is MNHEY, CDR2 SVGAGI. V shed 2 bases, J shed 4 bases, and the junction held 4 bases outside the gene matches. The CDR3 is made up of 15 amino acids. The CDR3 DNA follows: TGTGCCAGCAGTTACGTGGCGGGAGCCACCGGGGAGCTGTTTTTT. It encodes CASSYVAGATGELFF.

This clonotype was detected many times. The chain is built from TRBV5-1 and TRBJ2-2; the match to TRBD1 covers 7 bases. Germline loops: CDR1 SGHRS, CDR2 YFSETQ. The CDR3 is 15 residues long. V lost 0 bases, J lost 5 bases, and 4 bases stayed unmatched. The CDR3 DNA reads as TGCGCCAGCAGCTTGGTGACAGGGAAGACCGGGGAGCTGTTTTTT. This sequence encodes CASSLVTGKTGELFF.

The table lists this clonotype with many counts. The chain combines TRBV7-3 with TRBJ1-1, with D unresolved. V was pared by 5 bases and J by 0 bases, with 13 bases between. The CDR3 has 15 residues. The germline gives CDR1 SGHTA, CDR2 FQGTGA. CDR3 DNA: TGTGCCAGCAGCCCGAGTGGCGGGATGAACACTGAAGCTTTCTTT. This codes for CASSPSGGMNTEAFF.

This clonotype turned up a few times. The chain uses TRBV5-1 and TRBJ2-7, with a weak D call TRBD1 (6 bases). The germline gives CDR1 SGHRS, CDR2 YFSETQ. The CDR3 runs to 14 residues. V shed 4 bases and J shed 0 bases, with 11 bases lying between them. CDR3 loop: CASSPGTFSYEQYF. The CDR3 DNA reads TGCGCCAGCAGCCCCGGGACATTCTCCTACGAGCAGTACTTC.

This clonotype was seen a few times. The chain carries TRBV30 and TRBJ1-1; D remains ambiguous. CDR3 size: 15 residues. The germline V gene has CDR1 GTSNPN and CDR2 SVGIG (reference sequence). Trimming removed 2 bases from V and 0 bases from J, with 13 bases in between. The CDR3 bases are TGTGCCTGGAGTCCACCCGCCAGCATGAACACTGAAGCTTTCTTT. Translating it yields CAWSPPASMNTEAFF.

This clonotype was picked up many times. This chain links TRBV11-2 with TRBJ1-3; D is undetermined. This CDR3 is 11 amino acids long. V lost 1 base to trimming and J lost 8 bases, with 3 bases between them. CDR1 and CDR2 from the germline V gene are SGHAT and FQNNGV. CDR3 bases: TGTGCCAGCAGCTTAGTGGACACCATATATTTT. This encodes CASSLVDTIYF.

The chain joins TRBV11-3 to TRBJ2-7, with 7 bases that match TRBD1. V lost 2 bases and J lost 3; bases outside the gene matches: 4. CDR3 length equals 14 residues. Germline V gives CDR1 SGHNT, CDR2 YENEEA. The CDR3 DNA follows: TGTGCCAGCAGCTTAAGGGGACAGAACTACGAGCAGTACTTC. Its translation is CASSLRGQNYEQYF.

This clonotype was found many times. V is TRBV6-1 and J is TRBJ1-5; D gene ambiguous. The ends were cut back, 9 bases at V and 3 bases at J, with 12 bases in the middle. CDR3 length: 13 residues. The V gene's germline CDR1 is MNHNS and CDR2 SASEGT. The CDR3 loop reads CASQPSPNQPQHF. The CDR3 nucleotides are TGTGCCAGTCAACCTAGCCCCAATCAGCCCCAGCATTTT.

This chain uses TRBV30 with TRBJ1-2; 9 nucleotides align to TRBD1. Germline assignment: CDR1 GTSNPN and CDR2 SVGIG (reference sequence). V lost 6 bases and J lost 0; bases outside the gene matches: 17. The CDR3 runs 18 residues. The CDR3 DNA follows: TGTGCCTGCCTTAAAGGGGACAGGGAATCCCTACCTAACTATGGCTACACCTTC. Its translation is CACLKGDRESLPNYGYTF.

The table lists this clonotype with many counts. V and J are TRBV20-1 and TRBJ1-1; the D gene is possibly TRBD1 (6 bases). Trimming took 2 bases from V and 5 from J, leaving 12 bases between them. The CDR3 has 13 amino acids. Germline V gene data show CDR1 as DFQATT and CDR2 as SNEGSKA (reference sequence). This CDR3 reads CSARRGRETEAFF. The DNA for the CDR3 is TGCAGTGCTAGACGGGGGCGCGAAACTGAAGCTTTCTTT.

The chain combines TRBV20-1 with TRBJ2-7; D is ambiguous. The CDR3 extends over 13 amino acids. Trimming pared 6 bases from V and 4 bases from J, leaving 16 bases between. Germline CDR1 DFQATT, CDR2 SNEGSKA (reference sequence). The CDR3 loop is CSAHPPPGYEQYF. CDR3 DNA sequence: TGCAGTGCCCACCCACCACCTGGATACGAGCAGTACTTC.

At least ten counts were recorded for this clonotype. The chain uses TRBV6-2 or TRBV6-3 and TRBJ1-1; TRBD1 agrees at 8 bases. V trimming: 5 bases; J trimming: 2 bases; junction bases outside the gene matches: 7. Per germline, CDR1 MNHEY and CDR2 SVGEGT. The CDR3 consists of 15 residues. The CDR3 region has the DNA TGTGCCAGCAGTCCGACAGGGGTGATAAACACTGAAGCTTTCTTT. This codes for CASSPTGVINTEAFF.

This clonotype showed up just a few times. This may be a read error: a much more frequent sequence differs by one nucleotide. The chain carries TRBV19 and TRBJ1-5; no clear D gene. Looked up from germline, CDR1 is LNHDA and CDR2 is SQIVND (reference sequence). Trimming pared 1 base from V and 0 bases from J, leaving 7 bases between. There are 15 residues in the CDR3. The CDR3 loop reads CASSIVEYSNQPQHF. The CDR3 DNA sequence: TGTGCCAGTAGTATAGTGGAGTATAGCAATCAGCCCCAGCATTTT.

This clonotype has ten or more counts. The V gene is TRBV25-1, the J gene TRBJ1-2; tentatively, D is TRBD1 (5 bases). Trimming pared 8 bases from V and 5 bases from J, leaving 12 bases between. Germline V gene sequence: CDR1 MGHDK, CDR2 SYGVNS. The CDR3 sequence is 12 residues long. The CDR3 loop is CASASGGYGYTF. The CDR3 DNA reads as TGTGCCAGCGCCTCGGGGGGGTATGGCTACACCTTC.

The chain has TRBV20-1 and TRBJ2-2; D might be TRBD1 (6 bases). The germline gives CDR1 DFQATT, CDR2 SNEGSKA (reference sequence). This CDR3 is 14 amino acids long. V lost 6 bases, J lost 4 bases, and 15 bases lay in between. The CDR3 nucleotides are TGCAGTGCCCCTCGTGGGGGCGGCACCGGGGAGCTGTTTTTT. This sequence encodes CSAPRGGGTGELFF.

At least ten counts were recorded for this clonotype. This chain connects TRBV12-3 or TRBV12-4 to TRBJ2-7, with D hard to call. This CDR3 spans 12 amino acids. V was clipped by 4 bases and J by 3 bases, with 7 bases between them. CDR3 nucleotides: TGTGCCAGCAGTTGGTCTCACTACGAGCAGTACTTC. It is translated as CASSWSHYEQYF.

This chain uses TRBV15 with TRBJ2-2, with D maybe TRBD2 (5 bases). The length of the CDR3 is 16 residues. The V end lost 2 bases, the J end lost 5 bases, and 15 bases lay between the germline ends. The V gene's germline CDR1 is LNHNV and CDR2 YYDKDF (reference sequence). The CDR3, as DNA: TGTGCCACCAGCAGACTAGGAGGATCGGCGACCGGGGAGCTGTTTTTT. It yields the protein CATSRLGGSATGELFF.

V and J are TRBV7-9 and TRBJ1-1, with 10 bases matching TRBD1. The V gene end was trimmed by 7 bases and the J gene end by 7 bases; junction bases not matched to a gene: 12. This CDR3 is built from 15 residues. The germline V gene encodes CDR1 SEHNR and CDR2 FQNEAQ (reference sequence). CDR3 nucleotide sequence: TGTGCCAGCACCCCGATCGGACAGGGGGTTGATGAAGCTTTCTTT. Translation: CASTPIGQGVDEAFF.

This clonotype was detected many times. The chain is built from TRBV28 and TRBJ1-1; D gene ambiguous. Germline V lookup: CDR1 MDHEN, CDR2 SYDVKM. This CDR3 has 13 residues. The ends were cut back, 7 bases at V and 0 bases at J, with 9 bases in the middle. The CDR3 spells CASTHSMNTEAFF. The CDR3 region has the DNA TGTGCCAGCACCCACAGCATGAACACTGAAGCTTTCTTT.

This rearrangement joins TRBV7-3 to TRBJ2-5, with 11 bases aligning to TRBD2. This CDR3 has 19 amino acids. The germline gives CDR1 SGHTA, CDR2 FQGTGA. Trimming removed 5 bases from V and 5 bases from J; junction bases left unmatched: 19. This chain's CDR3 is CASSQDIAGGVGKEETQYF. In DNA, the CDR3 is TGTGCCAGCAGCCAAGACATAGCGGGAGGGGTTGGTAAAGAGGAGACCCAGTACTTC.

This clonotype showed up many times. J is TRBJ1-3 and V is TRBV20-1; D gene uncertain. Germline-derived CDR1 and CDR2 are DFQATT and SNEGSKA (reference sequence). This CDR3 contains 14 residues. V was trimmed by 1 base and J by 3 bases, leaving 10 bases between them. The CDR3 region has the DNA TGCAGTGCTAGAGGGGGATCCTTTGGAAACACCATATATTTT. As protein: CSARGGSFGNTIYF.

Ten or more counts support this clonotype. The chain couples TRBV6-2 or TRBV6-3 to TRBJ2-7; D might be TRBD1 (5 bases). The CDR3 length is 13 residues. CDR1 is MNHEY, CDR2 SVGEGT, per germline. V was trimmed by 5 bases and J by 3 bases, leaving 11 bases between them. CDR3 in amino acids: CASSHSRDYEQYF. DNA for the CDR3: TGTGCCAGCAGTCATAGCAGGGACTACGAGCAGTACTTC.

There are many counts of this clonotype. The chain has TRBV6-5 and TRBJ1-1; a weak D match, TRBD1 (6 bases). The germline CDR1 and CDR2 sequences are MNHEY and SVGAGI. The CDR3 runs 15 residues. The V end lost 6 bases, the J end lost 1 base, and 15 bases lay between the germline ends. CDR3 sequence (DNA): TGTGCCAGCAGCACCGCGGACAGCCCGAACACTGAAGCTTTCTTT. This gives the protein CASSTADSPNTEAFF.